This record looks at one TCR beta chain sequence and its context. What it binds is not known. The CDR3 is 14 amino acids. The germline CDR1 and CDR2 sequences are LNHDA and SQIVND (reference sequence). V lost 0 bases and J lost 9, with 13 bases in between. The sample belongs to a study of siplizumab effects on memory and regulatory T cells. The study's findings and limits: The alloreactive clones that mapped to unstimulated subsets made up only a minor fraction. Most proliferating CD4+ or CD8+ clones, roughly 80-96%, had no naive or memory assignment.

Assaying covered approximately 10^5 TCR templates per sample. Produced via immunoSEQ multiplex PCR; TCRdb's table is partial and in-frame only. Among 87,000 or so clones listed, about 94% were seen once. The sequenced sample was non-Treg CD4+ T cells sorted from blood. V gene TRBV19 combines with J gene TRBJ2-3; D gene uncertain. This receptor was obtained from a human donor in good health. CDR3: CASSIDPGYGTQYF. The CDR3 DNA is TGTGCCAGTAGTATAGATCCAGGCTACGGAACGCAGTATTTT.